This TCR beta chain stems from a study of Ad26.COV2.S vaccination and SARS-CoV-2 variants. Study as a whole: Ad26.COV2.S arm of COV1001 included the donor.

Treatment defined: over 15 received Ad26.COV2.S at low or high dose, single or two shots; 5 received placebo; per-sample allocation not given. Specimen acquisition occurred on day 63 following the initial vaccine or placebo injection. Recruitment in Boston yielded a donor of adult age, 18-55 years. V dropped 4 bases and J dropped 0 bases, with 13 bases sitting between them. Germline V gene data show CDR1 as SGDLS and CDR2 as YYNGEE. CDR3 size: 15 residues. Measured with immunoSEQ multiplex PCR; TCRdb has only the in-frame clones, and not every one. Among almost 400,000 clones listed, approximately 91% were seen once.

This material consisted of peripheral blood, taken in a trial of Ad26.COV2.S vaccine versus placebo. The J gene is TRBJ1-1, the V gene TRBV9; no clear D. The clonotype was recovered from a person aged 18-60 years who received the Ad26.COV2.S COVID-19 vaccine or a placebo. The CDR3 DNA is TGTGCCAGCAGCTCCTTTTCGCCCCTGAACACTGAAGCTTTCTTT. This translates into CASSSFSPLNTEAFF.